Shown below are 28 T cell receptor beta chains from a single sample sequenced in a study of sequential checkpoint blockade in melanoma. This sample's treatment: randomized to nivolumab then ipilimumab (arm A) or the reverse (arm B). Using immunoSEQ multiplex PCR, the repertoire was profiled, and TCRdb retains in-frame clones only, with some absent. The data hold more than 15,000 clones, with 70% observed a single time. Sequenced here: CD8+ T cells sorted from blood (inferred from file names), sampled from a patient given nivolumab and ipilimumab in sequence. The receptor set was obtained from a human donor with melanoma.

This clone was counted a few times. The CDR3 region is CASSYSGTGYDEQYF. In nucleotides, the CDR3 is TGTGCCAGCAGTTACTCCGGGACAGGGTACGACGAGCAGTACTTC. V gene TRBV6-6 combines with J gene TRBJ2-7; 9 bases are a match to TRBD1. From germline, CDR1 is MNHNY and CDR2 SVGAGI (reference sequence). The ends lost 0 bases at V and 5 bases at J; junction bases unmatched: 5. CDR3 size: 15 residues.

The chain uses TRBV19 and TRBJ2-7, with 8 bases identical to TRBD1. The CDR3 is 14 amino acids. V trimming: 5 bases; J trimming: 2 bases; junction bases outside the gene matches: 5. In germline, CDR1 is LNHDA, CDR2 SQIVND (reference sequence). Written as DNA, the CDR3 is TGTGCCAGTAGTGTCACGGGACAGGCCTACGAGCAGTACTTC. This gives the protein CASSVTGQAYEQYF.

This clone occurred once. J is TRBJ2-1 and V is TRBV9, with D maybe TRBD2 (5 bases). The length of the CDR3 is 15 residues. Germline CDR1 SGDLS, CDR2 YYNGEE. V lost 3 bases and J 8 bases, leaving 18 bases between the germline ends. CDR3 region: CASSAELDSVDEQFF. For the CDR3, the DNA is TGTGCCAGCAGCGCCGAGTTGGACTCGGTCGATGAGCAGTTCTTC.

The chain recombines TRBV27 with TRBJ1-2, with 8 bases matching TRBD1. CDR3 length: 13 amino acids. Per germline, CDR1 MNHEY and CDR2 SMNVEV (reference sequence). The trim removed 4 bases at V and 7 bases at J, leaving 5 bases unmatched. CDR3 residues: CASSSFDRGGYTF. CDR3 sequence (DNA): TGTGCCAGCAGTTCGTTCGACAGGGGTGGCTACACCTTC.

This chain joins TRBV9 and TRBJ1-3; no clear D. CDR1 is SGDLS, CDR2 YYNGEE, per germline. The V end was cut by 5 bases, the J end by 3 bases, with 15 bases between. This CDR3 comprises 15 residues. DNA for the CDR3: TGTGCCAGCAGTCCTGACGGCGGTCATGGAAACACCATATATTTT. This translates into CASSPDGGHGNTIYF.

This clone was detected only once. CDR3 amino acids: CASSVVDRGGKDTQYF. The DNA of the CDR3 is TGTGCCAGCAGTGTGGTGGACAGGGGAGGGAAAGATACGCAGTATTTT. V and J are TRBV9 and TRBJ2-3, with TRBD1 matching 9 bases. Germline V gene lookup returns CDR1 SGDLS and CDR2 YYNGEE. V lost 5 bases, J lost 5 bases, and 12 bases stayed unmatched. The CDR3 spans 16 residues.

With regard to this clone: The same CDR3 arises from other DNA sequences in this sample as well. The CDR3 spells CASSPGTSGSYEQYF. DNA of the CDR3: TGTGCCAGCAGCCCCGGGACTAGCGGGAGTTACGAGCAGTACTTC. The rearrangement links TRBV6-5 to TRBJ2-7; 14 bases map to TRBD2. Unmatched junction bases numbered 5, after V lost 6 bases and J lost 4 bases. Germline assignment: CDR1 MNHEY and CDR2 SVGAGI. This CDR3 is built from 15 residues.

By proportion, this clone is medium-sized. This chain links TRBV28 with TRBJ1-1, with a possible D match to TRBD1 (5 bases). Trimming took 5 bases from V and 0 from J, leaving 13 bases between them. In germline, CDR1 is MDHEN, CDR2 SYDVKM. The CDR3 runs to 15 residues. This CDR3 is CASSPRGGMNTEAFF. In DNA form, the CDR3 reads TGTGCCAGCAGTCCTCGGGGCGGGATGAACACTGAAGCTTTCTTT.

The chain is built from TRBV13 and TRBJ2-7; possibly TRBD1 for D (7 bases). The CDR3 runs 14 residues. Germline lookup yields CDR1 PRHDT and CDR2 FYEKMQ (reference sequence). Trimming took off 0 bases at V and 7 bases at J, with 13 bases between the two ends. The CDR3 loop reads CASSLGQGGAEQYF. CDR3 DNA: TGTGCCAGCAGCTTAGGGCAGGGGGGAGCGGAGCAGTACTTC.

The rearrangement joins TRBV4-3 to TRBJ2-7; D not certain. Trimming cost V 8 bases and J 6 bases, with 11 bases left between them. The CDR3 length is 11 residues. Per germline, CDR1 LGHNA and CDR2 YSLEER. The CDR3 region is CASSSVREQYF. For the CDR3, the DNA is TGCGCCAGCTCCTCCGTCCGCGAGCAGTACTTC.

This chain links TRBV5-4 with TRBJ1-1, with D possibly being TRBD1 (5 bases). The CDR3 totals 15 residues. Germline V gene lookup returns CDR1 SGHNT and CDR2 YYREEE (reference sequence). Trimming took off 4 bases at V and 0 bases at J, with 13 bases between the two ends. For the CDR3, the DNA is TGTGCCAGCAGCCCCAGGGTAGCGGTGAACACTGAAGCTTTCTTT. Protein product: CASSPRVAVNTEAFF.

The CDR3 spells CASSPLDRGLSPLHF. The CDR3, as DNA: TGTGCCAGCAGCCCCTTAGACAGGGGCCTTTCACCCCTCCACTTT. J is TRBJ1-6 and V is TRBV6-5; 8 nucleotides match TRBD1. CDR1 and CDR2 (germline): MNHEY, SVGAGI. The J segment lost 9 bases and the V segment lost 6 bases, leaving 10 bases of the junction unmatched. This CDR3 comprises 15 residues.

This clone has a handful of counts. This rearrangement joins TRBV27 to TRBJ2-1, with 12 bases lining up with TRBD2. V shed 0 bases and J 6 bases; nucleotides not matched to a gene: 9. CDR1 and CDR2 (germline): MNHEY, SMNVEV (reference sequence). This CDR3 has 18 amino acids. CDR3 region: CASSLSSLAGGPGNEQFF. DNA of the CDR3: TGTGCCAGCAGTTTATCGTCCCTAGCGGGAGGGCCAGGCAATGAGCAGTTCTTC.

The chain links TRBV6-1 to TRBJ2-2; tentative D call: TRBD1 (5 bases). The CDR3 runs 13 residues. Trimming pared 3 bases from V and 3 bases from J, leaving 5 bases between. Germline CDR1 reads MNHNS; CDR2 reads SASEGT. This CDR3 is CASSDRDTGELFF. As DNA, the CDR3 is TGTGCCAGCAGTGACAGGGACACCGGGGAGCTGTTTTTT.

The rearrangement links TRBV2 to TRBJ2-1, with 7 bases aligning to TRBD1. This CDR3 has 13 amino acids. Germline V gene data show CDR1 as SNHLY and CDR2 as FYNNEI. V trimming: 8 bases; J trimming: 1 base; junction bases outside the gene matches: 2. This CDR3 reads CASLQGSYNEQFF. The DNA of the CDR3 is TGTGCCAGCCTACAGGGGTCCTACAATGAGCAGTTCTTC.

V and J are TRBV14 and TRBJ2-1, with unresolved D. Between the trimmed V and J ends, which lost 3 bases and 4 bases, there was a span of 10 bases. In germline, CDR1 is SGHDN, CDR2 FVKESK. The CDR3 is 14 amino acids. The CDR3 nucleotides are TGTGCCAGCAGCCATCGAAGCTCTTACAATGAGCAGTTCTTC. This translates into CASSHRSSYNEQFF.

This rearrangement joins TRBV5-6 to TRBJ2-1; 11 bases line up with TRBD2. The CDR3 is 15 amino acids. Trimming cost V 0 bases and J 8 bases; bases outside gene matches: 4. The germline CDR1 and CDR2 sequences are SGHDT and YYEEEE. As DNA, the CDR3 is TGTGCCAGCAGCTTGGGTAGCGGGAGGGCGGATGAGCAGTTCTTC. Translated: CASSLGSGRADEQFF.

The CDR3 region is CASSVDGGPTYEQYF. CDR3 DNA: TGTGCCAGCAGCGTAGATGGGGGCCCTACCTACGAGCAGTACTTC. V gene TRBV9 combines with J gene TRBJ2-7; TRBD1 is a possible D gene (6 bases). CDR1 is SGDLS, CDR2 YYNGEE, per germline. There are 15 residues in the CDR3. Trimming left V 0 bases short and J 2 bases short, with 12 bases between.

The V call is TRBV5-1, the J call TRBJ2-7, with TRBD1 matching 7 bases. This CDR3 contains 14 residues. The J segment lost 3 bases and the V segment lost 1 base, leaving 4 bases of the junction unmatched. Per the germline V gene, CDR1 is SGHRS and CDR2 is YFSETQ. The chain's CDR3 is CASSLTGEDYEQYF. In DNA, the CDR3 is TGCGCCAGCAGCTTGACAGGGGAAGACTACGAGCAGTACTTC.

This clone was recorded only once. The J gene is TRBJ2-2, the V gene TRBV5-1, with D unclear. Germline CDR1 reads SGHRS; CDR2 reads YFSETQ. Trimming took 1 base from V and 4 from J, leaving 11 bases between them. This CDR3 has 15 amino acids. The CDR3, as DNA: TGCGCCAGCAGCTTGATGGAGTGGAGCACCGGGGAGCTGTTTTTT. It specifies CASSLMEWSTGELFF.

This chain links TRBV4-1 with TRBJ2-5; D ambiguous. With 0 bases removed from V and 5 bases from J, the gap between germline ends came to 13 bases. The length of the CDR3 is 15 residues. Germline loops: CDR1 MGHRA, CDR2 YSYEKL. The CDR3 DNA sequence: TGCGCCAGCAGCCAAGAACCCCTGGCGGCGGAGACCCAGTACTTC. Residues: CASSQEPLAAETQYF.

The genes are TRBV6-4 and TRBJ2-3; weak D call: TRBD1 (5 bases). V was pared by 0 bases and J by 1 base, with 8 bases between. Germline V gene data show CDR1 as MRHNA and CDR2 as SNTAGT. CDR3 size: 15 residues. The CDR3 region is CASSDSRGGTDTQYF. In nucleotides, the CDR3 is TGTGCCAGCAGTGACTCAAGGGGTGGCACAGATACGCAGTATTTT.

The V and J genes are TRBV5-6 and TRBJ2-7; TRBD1 matches 9 bases. The junction had 1 base not matched to a gene; V was cut back by 2 bases and J by 1 base. CDR1 is SGHDT, CDR2 YYEEEE, per germline. The length of the CDR3 is 14 residues. CDR3 residues: CASSFGQGSYEQYF. The CDR3 DNA reads as TGTGCCAGCAGCTTCGGACAGGGGTCCTACGAGCAGTACTTC.

This chain joins TRBV7-8 and TRBJ2-7, with D perhaps matching TRBD1 (6 bases). CDR3 length equals 13 residues. Germline V gene lookup returns CDR1 SGHVS and CDR2 FQNEAQ. The ends were cut back, 6 bases at V and 1 base at J, with 10 bases in the middle. Here the CDR3 reads CASRNTGSYEQYF. The CDR3 DNA reads TGTGCCAGCAGAAATACAGGGTCCTACGAGCAGTACTTC.

The J gene is TRBJ2-7, the V gene TRBV7-2, with D tentatively TRBD1 (5 bases). V shed 5 bases and J shed 3 bases, with 14 bases lying between them. The CDR3 length is 14 residues. Germline CDR1 is SGHTA and CDR2 is FQGNSA. The CDR3 region has the DNA TGTGCCAGCAGCCCCCGCCAGGGATTCTACGAGCAGTACTTC. This codes for CASSPRQGFYEQYF.

The chain recombines TRBV6-5 with TRBJ1-1, with unresolved D. The CDR3 contains 15 residues. Trimming pared 2 bases from V and 3 bases from J, leaving 13 bases between. The germline V gene has CDR1 MNHEY and CDR2 SVGAGI. The chain's CDR3 is CASSYRGRTYTEAFF. The CDR3, as DNA: TGTGCCAGCAGTTACCGCGGGAGGACCTACACTGAAGCTTTCTTT.

The rearrangement uses TRBV15 and TRBJ2-7; possible D gene TRBD1, 5 bases. The CDR3 is made up of 13 amino acids. Between the trimmed V and J ends, which lost 5 bases and 6 bases, there was a span of 14 bases. Germline V gene sequence: CDR1 LNHNV, CDR2 YYDKDF (reference sequence). The CDR3 bases are TGTGCCACCAGCTCTTACCCAGGGCGCGAGCAGTACTTC. It codes for CATSSYPGREQYF.

The rearrangement links TRBV27 to TRBJ2-2; D might be TRBD1 (6 bases). CDR3 length: 17 residues. The ends were cut back, 3 bases at V and 7 bases at J, with 21 bases in the middle. The V gene's germline CDR1 is MNHEY and CDR2 SMNVEV (reference sequence). The CDR3 protein is CASSFTLGHLKSGELFF. The CDR3 region has the DNA TGTGCCAGCAGTTTCACTTTGGGACACCTGAAAAGCGGGGAGCTGTTTTTT.